Presented here are 5 T cell receptor beta chains from one specimen sequenced in a study of long-term antiretroviral therapy in people with HIV. Sequencing relied on immunoSEQ assay v3.0, run at survey level. The repertoire was sequenced with immunoSEQ multiplex PCR; TCRdb's copy has only in-frame clones and lacks some. In the table there are about 29,000 clones, roughly 90% of which are singletons. The sequences come from unsorted PBMCs, collected 0.5 years after starting antiretroviral therapy. All receptors derive from a woman in her late teens or twenties with HIV.

The chain couples TRBV27 to TRBJ2-1, with D hard to call. In germline, CDR1 is MNHEY, CDR2 SMNVEV (reference sequence). The CDR3 totals 13 residues. Deletions cut 3 bases from V and 9 bases from J, with 12 bases between. The CDR3 here is CASSFHSITEQFF. CDR3 bases: TGTGCCAGCAGTTTCCATTCTATCACTGAGCAGTTCTTC.

The rearrangement uses TRBV7-2 and TRBJ2-3; D possibly corresponds to TRBD2 (6 bases). CDR3 length equals 14 residues. Deletions cut 5 bases from V and 4 bases from J, with 13 bases between. Germline values: CDR1 SGHTA, CDR2 FQGNSA. CDR3 region: CASSPITGADTQYF. In DNA, the CDR3 is TGTGCCAGCAGCCCGATAACGGGGGCAGATACGCAGTATTTT.

The chain couples TRBV7-8 to TRBJ1-2; D is unresolved. Germline values: CDR1 SGHVS, CDR2 FQNEAQ. The CDR3 contains 15 residues. Deletions cut 5 bases from V and 0 bases from J, with 13 bases between. The CDR3 coding sequence is TGTGCCAGCAGCCCCCTTCTGAAAGCTAACTATGGCTACACCTTC. This sequence encodes CASSPLLKANYGYTF.

The chain has TRBV6-4 and TRBJ2-1; 10 nucleotides agree with TRBD2. From germline, CDR1 is MRHNA and CDR2 SNTAGT. CDR3 length: 15 residues. With 0 bases clipped from V and 4 bases from J, the junction kept 0 bases outside the gene matches. This CDR3 is CASSDSAGGYNEQFF. CDR3 nucleotide sequence: TGTGCCAGCAGTGACTCAGCGGGAGGGTACAATGAGCAGTTCTTC.

The chain employs TRBV15 and TRBJ2-2; perhaps TRBD2 as D (6 bases). This CDR3 is 15 amino acids long. Per germline, CDR1 LNHNV and CDR2 YYDKDF (reference sequence). Trimming took off 4 bases at V and 0 bases at J, with 9 bases between the two ends. CDR3 coding DNA: TGTGCCACCAGCATTAGCGGAACGAACACCGGGGAGCTGTTTTTT. Its translation is CATSISGTNTGELFF. Based on the CDR3 plus reference TRBV15 and TRBJ2-2, the full variable domain is DAMVIQNPRYQVTQFGKPVTLSCSQTLNHNVMYWYQQKSSQAPKLLFHYYDKDFNNEADTPDNFQSRRPNTSFCFLDIRSPGLGDTAMYLCATSISGTNTGELFFGEGSRLTVL.